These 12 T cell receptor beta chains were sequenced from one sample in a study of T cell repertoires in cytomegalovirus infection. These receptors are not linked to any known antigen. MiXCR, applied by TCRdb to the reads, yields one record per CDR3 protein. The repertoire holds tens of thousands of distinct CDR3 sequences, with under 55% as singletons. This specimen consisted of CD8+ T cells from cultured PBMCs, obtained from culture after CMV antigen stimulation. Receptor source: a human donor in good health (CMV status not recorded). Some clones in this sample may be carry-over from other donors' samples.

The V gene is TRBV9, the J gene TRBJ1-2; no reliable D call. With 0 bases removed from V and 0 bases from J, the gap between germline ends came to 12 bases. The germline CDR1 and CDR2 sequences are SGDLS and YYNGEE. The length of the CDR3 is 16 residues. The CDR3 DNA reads TGTGCCAGCAGCGTAGTTCAAAAGGTTGCTAACTATGGCTACACCTTC. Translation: CASSVVQKVANYGYTF.

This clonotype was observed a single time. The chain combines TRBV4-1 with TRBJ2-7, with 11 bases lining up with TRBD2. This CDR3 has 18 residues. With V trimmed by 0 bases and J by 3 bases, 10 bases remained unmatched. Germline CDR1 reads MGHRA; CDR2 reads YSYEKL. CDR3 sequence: CASSQDLFETSGVYEQYF. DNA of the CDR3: TGCGCCAGCAGCCAAGATCTTTTTGAGACTAGCGGGGTCTACGAGCAGTACTTC.

CDR3 in amino acids: CASRTDGVAGNTIYF. The CDR3 bases are TGTGCCAGCAGAACGGACGGGGTAGCTGGAAACACCATATATTTT. The chain is built from TRBV7-2 and TRBJ1-3; D is uncertain. The CDR3 has 15 residues. CDR1 and CDR2 (germline): SGHTA, FQGNSA. Trimming removed 6 bases at V and 2 bases at J, with 14 bases between.

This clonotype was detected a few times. CDR3 residues: CASSQLDNEQFF. In DNA, the CDR3 is TGTGCCAGCAGCCAACTCGACAATGAGCAGTTCTTC. The chain uses TRBV7-6 and TRBJ2-1; D not certain. The V end was cut by 5 bases, the J end by 5 bases, with 7 bases between. Germline lookup yields CDR1 SGHVS and CDR2 FNYEAQ. The CDR3 is 12 residues long.

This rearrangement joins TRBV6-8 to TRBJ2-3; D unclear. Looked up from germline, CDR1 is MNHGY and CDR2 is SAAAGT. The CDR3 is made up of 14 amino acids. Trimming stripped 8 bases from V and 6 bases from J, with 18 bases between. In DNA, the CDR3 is TGTGCCAGCCGAACCCCGAAGCTCTTGGATACGCAGTATTTT. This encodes CASRTPKLLDTQYF.

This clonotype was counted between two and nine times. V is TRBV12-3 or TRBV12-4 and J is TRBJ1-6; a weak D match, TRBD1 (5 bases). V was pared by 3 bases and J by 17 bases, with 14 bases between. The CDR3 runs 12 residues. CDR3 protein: CASSFRREDVHF. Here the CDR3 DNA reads TGTGCCAGCAGTTTTCGCAGGGAGGACGTCCACTTT.

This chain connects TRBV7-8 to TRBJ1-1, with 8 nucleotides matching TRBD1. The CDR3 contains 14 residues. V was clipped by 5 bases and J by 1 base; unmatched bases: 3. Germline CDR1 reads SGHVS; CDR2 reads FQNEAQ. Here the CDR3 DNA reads TGTGCCAGCAGCATGGGACAGGCGAACACTGAAGCTTTCTTT. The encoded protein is CASSMGQANTEAFF.

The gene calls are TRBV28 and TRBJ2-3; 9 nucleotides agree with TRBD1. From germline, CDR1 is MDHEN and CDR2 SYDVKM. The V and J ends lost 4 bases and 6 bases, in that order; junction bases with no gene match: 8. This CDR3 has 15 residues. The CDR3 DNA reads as TGTGCCAGCAGTTCACGGGACAGGGAGAGGGATACGCAGTATTTT. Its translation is CASSSRDRERDTQYF.

DNA of the CDR3: TGTGCCACCAGTGAAGGTACCGGGGAGCTGTTTTTT. It is translated as CATSEGTGELFF. The J gene is TRBJ2-2, the V gene TRBV24-1; D gene ambiguous. The CDR3 covers 12 residues. The germline V gene has CDR1 KGHDR and CDR2 SFDVKD. Trimming left V 4 bases short and J 5 bases short, with 4 bases between.

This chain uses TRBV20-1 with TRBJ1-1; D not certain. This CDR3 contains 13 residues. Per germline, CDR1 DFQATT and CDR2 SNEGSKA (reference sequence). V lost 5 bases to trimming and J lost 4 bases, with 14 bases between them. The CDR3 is CSARSSRGTEAFF. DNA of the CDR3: TGCAGTGCTCGCAGCTCGCGGGGCACTGAAGCTTTCTTT.

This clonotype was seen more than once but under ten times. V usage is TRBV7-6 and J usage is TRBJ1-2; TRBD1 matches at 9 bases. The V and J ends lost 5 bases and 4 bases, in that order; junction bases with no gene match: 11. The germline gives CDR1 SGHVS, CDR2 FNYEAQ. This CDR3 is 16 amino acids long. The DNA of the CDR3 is TGTGCCAGCAGCGGCCGGGACAGGGTCGTAGGCTATGGCTACACCTTC. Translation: CASSGRDRVVGYGYTF.

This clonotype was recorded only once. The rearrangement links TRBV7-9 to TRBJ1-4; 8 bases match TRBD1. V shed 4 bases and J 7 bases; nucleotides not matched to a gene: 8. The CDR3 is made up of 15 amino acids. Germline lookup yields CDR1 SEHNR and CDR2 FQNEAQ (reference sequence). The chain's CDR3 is CASSSPQGGGEKLFF. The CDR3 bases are TGTGCCAGCAGCTCGCCACAGGGGGGTGGTGAAAAACTGTTTTTT.